The next 20 T cell receptor beta chains were all read from a single sample in a study of CD8 T cells in ankylosing spondylitis. In TCRdb, the 5' RACE reads were re-called with MiXCR into one record per CDR3 protein. The repertoire holds 150,000 to 200,000 distinct CDR3 sequences, with 9.5% to 13% as singletons. Sequenced input: blood, either unsorted or a sorted T cell fraction (not recorded which). Receptors originate from a male donor with ankylosing spondylitis or in good health (not recorded which).

This clonotype was recorded many times. V gene TRBV10-3 combines with J gene TRBJ2-7; the D gene is possibly TRBD2 (5 bases). V was pared by 3 bases and J by 1 base, with 10 bases between. This CDR3 region has 14 residues. Germline loops: CDR1 ENHRY, CDR2 SYGVKD. The CDR3 here is CAISESSGSYEQYF. The CDR3 nucleotides are TGTGCCATCAGTGAATCGAGCGGATCCTACGAGCAGTACTTC.

This clonotype was detected a few times. The V call is TRBV7-6, the J call TRBJ2-3, with 14 bases matching TRBD2. The V gene's germline CDR1 is SGHVS and CDR2 FNYEAQ. The junction had 8 bases not matched to a gene; V was cut back by 4 bases and J by 2 bases. The CDR3 has 18 amino acids. CDR3 sequence reads: CASSSGLAGASLTDTQYF. The CDR3 DNA reads TGTGCCAGCAGCTCGGGACTAGCGGGGGCCTCCCTCACAGATACGCAGTATTTT.

This clonotype appeared many times. The rearrangement links TRBV27 to TRBJ2-7; TRBD1 is a possible D gene (5 bases). The V end lost 5 bases, the J end lost 4 bases, and 15 bases lay between the germline ends. This CDR3 region has 14 residues. The germline gives CDR1 MNHEY, CDR2 SMNVEV (reference sequence). The CDR3 DNA is TGTGCCAGCAGTCCTTTGGGGCCAGGATACGAGCAGTACTTC. The encoded protein is CASSPLGPGYEQYF.

This clonotype was counted at least ten times. The chain employs TRBV12-3 or TRBV12-4 and TRBJ1-5, with D perhaps matching TRBD1 (5 bases). V gave up 4 bases and J gave up 0 bases, with 16 bases separating them. The CDR3 contains 17 residues. The CDR3 is CASSSGRELYSNQPQHF. CDR3 nucleotides: TGTGCCAGCAGTTCGGGCAGGGAACTTTATAGCAATCAGCCCCAGCATTTT.

This chain uses TRBV12-3 or TRBV12-4 with TRBJ2-6; D unresolved. Trimming shortened V by 8 bases and J by 0 bases, and 5 bases separated the two germline ends. This CDR3 comprises 13 residues. For the CDR3, the DNA is TGTGCCAGCCTTATCTCTGGGGCCAACGTCCTGACTTTC. This gives the protein CASLISGANVLTF.

There are a few counts of this clonotype. The chain employs TRBV29-1 and TRBJ2-1; 13 bases agree with TRBD2. Germline loops: CDR1 SQVTM, CDR2 ANQGSEA. This CDR3 contains 14 residues. V lost 6 bases, J lost 4 bases, and 3 bases stayed unmatched. CDR3 coding DNA: TGCAGCGTGGGACTAGCGGGGCCTTACAATGAGCAGTTCTTC. As protein: CSVGLAGPYNEQFF.

Only a few counts were recorded for this clonotype. This chain connects TRBV2 to TRBJ2-5; no clear D gene. This CDR3 has 13 residues. CDR1 is SNHLY and CDR2 is FYNNEI in the germline V gene. V was cut by 8 bases and J by 6 bases, with 16 bases left in between. CDR3 in DNA: TGTGCCAGCCGCCCTACGGGTCGGCAGACCCAGTACTTC. Translated: CASRPTGRQTQYF.

This clonotype was observed at least ten times. Here the CDR3 DNA reads TGTGCCAGCAGTTTTCGGGACTATGGCTACACCTTC. Protein sequence: CASSFRDYGYTF. V and J are TRBV12-3 or TRBV12-4 and TRBJ1-2; D remains ambiguous. The CDR3 extends over 12 amino acids. The ends were cut back, 3 bases at V and 3 bases at J, with 5 bases in the middle.

The chain couples TRBV20-1 to TRBJ2-7, with TRBD2 identical over 14 bases. With V trimmed by 6 bases and J by 1 base, 8 bases remained unmatched. The CDR3 runs 16 residues. Per the germline V gene, CDR1 is DFQATT and CDR2 is SNEGSKA (reference sequence). The CDR3 DNA reads TGCAGTGCCCTGAGGACTAGCGGGGGGCGTTCCTACGAGCAGTACTTC. Translating it yields CSALRTSGGRSYEQYF.

The rearrangement joins TRBV29-1 to TRBJ2-3; unclear D gene. The CDR3 covers 15 residues. Germline loops: CDR1 SQVTM, CDR2 ANQGSEA. The V end was cut by 1 base, the J end by 2 bases, with 13 bases between. The CDR3 region has the DNA TGCAGCGTTGAAGGGGCGGTGACCTCCACAGATACGCAGTATTTT. Translated, it gives CSVEGAVTSTDTQYF.

Only a few counts were recorded for this clonotype. V gene TRBV7-8 combines with J gene TRBJ1-2; D ambiguous. V gave up 5 bases and J gave up 3 bases, with 13 bases separating them. The CDR3 is 14 amino acids. Germline V gene data show CDR1 as SGHVS and CDR2 as FQNEAQ. This CDR3 is CASSPAGLDYGYTF. Here the CDR3 DNA reads TGTGCCAGCAGCCCCGCCGGCTTGGACTATGGCTACACCTTC.

This clonotype was observed a handful of times. The J gene is TRBJ2-1, the V gene TRBV19; D perhaps matches TRBD1 (5 bases). This CDR3 region has 16 residues. Germline V gives CDR1 LNHDA, CDR2 SQIVND (reference sequence). The V end was cut by 5 bases, the J end by 0 bases, with 14 bases between. The CDR3 DNA follows: TGTGCCAGTAGTTTCGAACAGGCGAGCTCCTACAATGAGCAGTTCTTC. It translates to CASSFEQASSYNEQFF.

There are a few counts of this clonotype. CDR3 sequence: CASSPRSSSTDTQYF. The DNA of the CDR3 is TGTGCCAGCAGCCCCCGATCTAGCAGCACAGATACGCAGTATTTT. The rearrangement joins TRBV11-3 to TRBJ2-3, with TRBD2 as a possible D gene (5 bases). CDR1 SGHNT and CDR2 YENEEA come from the germline V gene. Trimming stripped 5 bases from V and 0 bases from J, with 12 bases between. CDR3 length: 15 amino acids.

The J gene is TRBJ2-1, the V gene TRBV5-1, with 7 bases lining up with TRBD2. The CDR3 spans 13 residues. Trimming cost V 4 bases and J 9 bases; bases outside gene matches: 7. CDR1 and CDR2 (germline): SGHRS, YFSETQ. CDR3 nucleotide sequence: TGCGCCAGCAGCCCGCAGACTAGCCGTGAGCAGTTCTTC. It encodes CASSPQTSREQFF.

This clonotype was seen more than once but under ten times. Relative to the germline gene, one junction end is altered; a read error may explain this. This CDR3 reads CCARDWTRGRRTDTQYF. The CDR3 coding sequence is TGCTGTGCTAGAGATTGGACCAGGGGGCGCCGGACAGATACGCAGTATTTT. J is TRBJ2-3 and V is TRBV20-1; 8 nucleotides line up with TRBD1. This CDR3 contains 17 residues. Germline V CDR1 and CDR2: DFQATT, SNEGSKA (reference sequence).

This clonotype was observed a handful of times. The gene calls are TRBV14 and TRBJ2-7; 8 bases agree with TRBD2. Trimming removed 7 bases from V and 5 bases from J; junction bases left unmatched: 10. The CDR3 has 14 residues. From germline, CDR1 is SGHDN and CDR2 FVKESK. Here the CDR3 reads CASTGAIAGNEQYF. The CDR3 region has the DNA TGTGCCAGCACCGGCGCGATAGCGGGAAACGAGCAGTACTTC. The full variable domain, completed using reference TRBV14 and TRBJ2-7, is EAGVTQFPSHSVIEKGQTVTLRCDPISGHDNLYWYRRVMGKEIKFLLHFVKESKQDESGMPNNRFLAERTGGTYSTLKVQPAELEDSGVYFCASTGAIAGNEQYFGPGTRLTVT.

The V gene is TRBV10-3, the J gene TRBJ2-7; no definite D call. Germline V gives CDR1 ENHRY, CDR2 SYGVKD. This CDR3 spans 13 amino acids. Trimming left V 5 bases short and J 4 bases short, with 12 bases between. In DNA form, the CDR3 reads TGTGCCATCAGTCCCCTGAGAATTTACGAGCAGTACTTC. It is translated as CAISPLRIYEQYF.

This clonotype has ten or more counts. The chain recombines TRBV5-1 with TRBJ2-7; 10 bases line up with TRBD1. CDR1 is SGHRS, CDR2 YFSETQ, per germline. This CDR3 spans 15 amino acids. J was trimmed by 6 bases and V by 4 bases; bases with no gene match: 10. For the CDR3, the DNA is TGCGCCAGCAGCAGCCGACAGGGGGCGCGATCCGAGCAGTACTTC. Encoded protein: CASSSRQGARSEQYF.

This clonotype has at least ten counts. The V and J genes are TRBV10-3 and TRBJ2-1; TRBD2 aligns across 7 bases. CDR1 and CDR2 from the germline V gene are ENHRY and SYGVKD. J lost 4 bases, V lost 0 bases, and 9 bases had no gene match. This CDR3 region has 17 residues. This CDR3 reads CAISESGGTENYNEQFF. The CDR3, as DNA: TGTGCCATCAGTGAGTCCGGGGGGACTGAGAATTACAATGAGCAGTTCTTC.

This rearrangement joins TRBV6-1 to TRBJ1-2; a weak D match, TRBD1 (5 bases). The V gene's germline CDR1 is MNHNS and CDR2 SASEGT. Trimming removed 1 base at V and 8 bases at J, with 8 bases between. The CDR3 is made up of 12 amino acids. The CDR3 region has the DNA TGTGCCAGCAGTGAAGGGGGGTTCGGCTACACCTTC. As protein: CASSEGGFGYTF.